Below, 17 T cell receptor beta chains from the same sample are listed, as sequenced in a study of cytomegalovirus exposure and HLA in healthy donors. The study ran its PCR with 60 Vbeta and 13 Jbeta primers. Libraries were prepared by immunoSEQ multiplex PCR; TCRdb keeps only in-frame clonotypes and omits some of them. Here the sample spans around 190,000 clones, roughly a tenth being singletons. The sample was PBMCs. The receptors come from a young woman in good health and CMV-seropositive.

V gene TRBV5-4 combines with J gene TRBJ2-7; possible D gene TRBD2, 6 bases. Per the germline V gene, CDR1 is SGHNT and CDR2 is YYREEE (reference sequence). V lost 4 bases and J 6 bases, leaving 20 bases between the germline ends. This CDR3 contains 15 residues. CDR3 coding DNA: TGTGCCAGCAGCACCCCGACTAGTGGGGCGATCGAGCAGTACTTC. Protein sequence: CASSTPTSGAIEQYF.

This clone has just a few counts. J is TRBJ1-1 and V is TRBV19; 8 nucleotides agree with TRBD1. The V segment lost 4 bases and the J segment 4 bases; nucleotides outside the gene matches: 11. Germline values: CDR1 LNHDA, CDR2 SQIVND (reference sequence). CDR3 size: 16 residues. This chain's CDR3 is CASSTLTGEYGTEAFF. In nucleotides, the CDR3 is TGTGCCAGTAGTACCCTGACAGGGGAGTACGGCACTGAAGCTTTCTTT.

The chain combines TRBV2 with TRBJ2-7; 11 bases map to TRBD2. Losses at the gene ends were 6 bases for V and 2 bases for J; bases not matched to a gene: 6. CDR1 SNHLY and CDR2 FYNNEI come from the germline V gene. This CDR3 comprises 15 residues. CDR3 nucleotide sequence: TGTGCCAGCAGCCGCCTAGCGGGAGGACCCTACGAGCAGTACTTC. Translating it yields CASSRLAGGPYEQYF.

Points on this clone: Other DNA variants within this sample encode the same CDR3. V and J are TRBV5-1 and TRBJ2-5, with 9 bases that match TRBD1. Germline V gives CDR1 SGHRS, CDR2 YFSETQ. The CDR3 has 14 residues. V dropped 2 bases and J dropped 4; count of bases not matched to a gene: 3. The chain's CDR3 is CASSLQGAGETQYF. In DNA form, the CDR3 reads TGCGCCAGCAGCTTACAGGGGGCAGGAGAGACCCAGTACTTC. The whole variable domain, filled in from reference TRBV5-1 and TRBJ2-5, reads KAGVTQTPRYLIKTRGQQVTLSCSPISGHRSVSWYQQTPGQGLQFLFEYFSETQRNKGNFPGRFSGRQFSNSRSEMNVSTLELGDSALYLCASSLQGAGETQYFGPGTRLLVL.

The chain joins TRBV5-1 to TRBJ1-1; 7 nucleotides match TRBD1. J gave up 5 bases and V 0 bases, and 7 bases lay outside the gene matches. There are 15 residues in the CDR3. Germline lookup yields CDR1 SGHRS and CDR2 YFSETQ. CDR3 nucleotides: TGCGCCAGCAGCTTGGTGGTTCAGGGGGAAACTGAAGCTTTCTTT. Translating it yields CASSLVVQGETEAFF.

The chain employs TRBV5-1 and TRBJ2-3; TRBD2 matches at 12 bases. The CDR3 is 19 residues long. Germline CDR1 reads SGHRS; CDR2 reads YFSETQ. Trimming removed 4 bases from V and 4 bases from J; junction bases left unmatched: 16. As DNA, the CDR3 is TGCGCCAGCAGCATGACCGAAGGGACTAGCGGGTGGGCGGCAGATACGCAGTATTTT. This translates into CASSMTEGTSGWAADTQYF.

This clone came up a few times. The genes are TRBV5-1 and TRBJ2-5, with D perhaps matching TRBD2 (6 bases). The tail of the sequence fits TRBJ2-7 better, so the J call may be wrong. The CDR3 runs 14 residues. Per the germline V gene, CDR1 is SGHRS and CDR2 is YFSETQ. CDR3 coding DNA: TGCGCCAGCAGCTTAGGCGGGACTTCCTACGAGCAGTACTTC. It codes for CASSLGGTSYEQYF.

This clone was detected a few times. The chain recombines TRBV27 with TRBJ2-5, with a possible D match to TRBD1 (6 bases). Germline-derived CDR1 and CDR2 are MNHEY and SMNVEV (reference sequence). The germline V and J ends were trimmed by 2 bases and 5 bases, with 9 bases remaining between them. The CDR3 is 13 residues long. CDR3 DNA: TGTGCCAGCAGTTTAAGGCAGGGGGAGACCCAGTACTTC. It codes for CASSLRQGETQYF.

This clone was seen more than once but under ten times. J is TRBJ2-1 and V is TRBV9, with TRBD1 matching 7 bases. V lost 0 bases, J lost 12 bases, and 6 bases stayed unmatched. This CDR3 spans 13 amino acids. Germline loops: CDR1 SGDLS, CDR2 YYNGEE. The CDR3 DNA is TGTGCCAGCAGCGTAGAGAGGGACAGAGCGCAGTTCTTC. This sequence encodes CASSVERDRAQFF.

The chain recombines TRBV10-3 with TRBJ1-1, with TRBD1 identical over 9 bases. The CDR3 loop spans 14 amino acids. Germline V lookup: CDR1 ENHRY, CDR2 SYGVKD. The trim removed 7 bases at V and 5 bases at J, leaving 8 bases unmatched. CDR3 protein: CAITSGQGVTEAFF. CDR3 nucleotide sequence: TGTGCCATCACCTCGGGACAGGGTGTAACTGAAGCTTTCTTT.

The chain recombines TRBV18 with TRBJ2-2; 9 positions agree with TRBD1. V lost 0 bases and J lost 4; bases outside the gene matches: 0. The CDR3 is 15 residues long. Germline V CDR1 and CDR2: KGHSH, LQKENI. The CDR3 loop reads CASSPPTGGTGELFF. The CDR3 nucleotides are TGTGCCAGCTCACCACCGACAGGGGGCACCGGGGAGCTGTTTTTT.

This clone was counted only a few times. The chain recombines TRBV6-1 with TRBJ2-1; 8 bases map to TRBD2. After removal of 4 bases from V and 4 bases from J, the junction contained 9 bases not matched to a gene. The germline gives CDR1 MNHNS, CDR2 SASEGT. This CDR3 spans 16 amino acids. The CDR3 sequence: CASSVVLAGLYNEQFF. The DNA of the CDR3 is TGTGCCAGCAGTGTGGTCCTAGCGGGCCTTTACAATGAGCAGTTCTTC.

In this sample, this clone turned up a few times. The rearrangement joins TRBV7-9 to TRBJ2-1, with a possible D match to TRBD2 (6 bases). The V end was cut by 5 bases, the J end by 2 bases, with 13 bases between. CDR1 and CDR2 (germline): SEHNR, FQNEAQ (reference sequence). The CDR3 totals 15 residues. CDR3 nucleotide sequence: TGTGCCAGCAGCGACCCGGGACTTACCTACAATGAGCAGTTCTTC. It is translated as CASSDPGLTYNEQFF.

This clone was observed a few times. The genes are TRBV2 and TRBJ1-2; no firm D call. V was pared by 6 bases and J by 0 bases, with 14 bases between. The CDR3 runs to 15 residues. The germline V gene has CDR1 SNHLY and CDR2 FYNNEI. The CDR3 region is CASSRGRTSNYGYTF. Written as DNA, the CDR3 is TGTGCCAGCAGCCGGGGTCGGACTTCTAACTATGGCTACACCTTC.

In DNA, the CDR3 is TGTGCCAGCAGTGCTCAGGGCCCCGGGGAGCTGTTTTTT. Amino acid sequence: CASSAQGPGELFF. The V gene is TRBV2, the J gene TRBJ2-2; D might be TRBD1 (5 bases). In germline, CDR1 is SNHLY, CDR2 FYNNEI. Trimming cost V 4 bases and J 6 bases, with 9 bases left between them. The CDR3 runs to 13 residues.

This clone was detected a few times. The chain recombines TRBV30 with TRBJ2-1; perhaps TRBD2 as D (6 bases). CDR3 length: 17 residues. Germline assignment: CDR1 GTSNPN and CDR2 SVGIG (reference sequence). V gave up 3 bases and J gave up 0 bases, with 18 bases separating them. CDR3 amino acids: CAWSSNPPGSSYNEQFF. The DNA for the CDR3 is TGTGCCTGGAGCTCAAACCCCCCCGGGAGCTCCTACAATGAGCAGTTCTTC.

The chain links TRBV5-1 to TRBJ1-2; 8 bases line up with TRBD1. Germline CDR1 and CDR2: SGHRS and YFSETQ. V dropped 4 bases and J dropped 4; count of bases not matched to a gene: 9. The CDR3 has 15 amino acids. The CDR3 sequence: CASSLRQGTLYGYTF. The CDR3 DNA follows: TGCGCCAGCAGCCTAAGACAGGGGACCCTCTATGGCTACACCTTC.